A selection of T cell receptor beta chains follows, all from one sample in a study of blood T cell repertoires in COVID-19. Using immunoSEQ multiplex PCR, the repertoire was profiled, and TCRdb retains in-frame clones only, with some absent. Of approximately 180,000 clones in the sample, roughly 88% were seen once. Material for sequencing was peripheral blood. The receptors were sampled from a human donor with active or convalescent COVID-19. The donor label of this sample is uncertain. CDR3s leave out the opening cysteine and the closing phenylalanine or tryptophan. Where a row states a size, it is once, few, many or the class of an expanded clone; other rows omit it.

.	TRBV7-9	TRBJ2-1	ASSLGLHSGEQF
once	TRBV18	TRBJ2-7	ASSPPIGTGDPYEQY
.	TRBV7-3	TRBJ2-2	ASSLEGWAGELF
once	TRBV5-6	TRBJ2-1	ASSLLVLVMNEQF
.	TRBV7-2	TRBJ1-5	ASSLFQGLPQPQH
.	TRBV12-5	TRBJ2-5	ASGVRETQY
.	TRBV5-5	TRBJ1-1	ASSRPGGMNTEAF
.	TRBV5-1	TRBJ2-2	ASGNSGKTGELF
.	TRBV18	TRBJ2-3	ASSPRAQSTDTQY
.	TRBV27	TRBJ2-7	ASSPLRSYEQY
.	TRBV6-4	TRBJ2-2	ASSRKGGPVTGELF
.	TRBV27	TRBJ1-2	ASSPVGENGYT
.	TRBV10-1	TRBJ2-5	ASSLAGVQETQY
.	TRBV7-9	TRBJ1-6	ASSLVQGSSPLH
.	TRBV11-3	TRBJ2-7	ASSSVAYEQY
.	TRBV27	TRBJ2-4	ASSSSEKGKNIQY
.	TRBV11-2	TRBJ2-7	ASSLDESGDGTYEQY
.	TRBV6-2/TRBV6-3	TRBJ1-1	ASSYSIRAGTEAF
.	TRBV6-5	TRBJ1-2	ASLRTGMYGYT
.	TRBV24-1	TRBJ2-1	ATSVRTASYNEQF
.	TRBV5-4	TRBJ2-7	ASSSGTAYEQY
.	TRBV6-2/TRBV6-3	TRBJ1-3	ASSQASGNTIY
few	TRBV5-1	TRBJ2-7	ASRLAGSSYEQY
.	TRBV11-2	TRBJ2-2	ASSPTPRTSYTGELF
.	TRBV5-4	TRBJ1-1	ASSSGQGNTEAF
.	TRBV18	TRBJ1-2	ASSRGTADNYGYT
.	TRBV24-1	TRBJ2-3	ATSDEGRTDTQY
.	TRBV5-1	TRBJ1-2	ASSFSAQGGYT
.	TRBV9	TRBJ2-4	ASSPRDTGTLAKNIQY
.	TRBV7-3	TRBJ2-2	ASSASGRATNTGELF
few	TRBV29-1	TRBJ2-5	SVDPGETQY
once	TRBV28	TRBJ2-5	ASSLVGDRSRQETQY
.	TRBV7-9	TRBJ1-4	ASSLGTGGLTEKLF
.	TRBV19	TRBJ1-2	ASSTLTGGADGYT
.	TRBV30	TRBJ1-2	AWSITVAGYGYT
.	TRBV5-1	TRBJ2-7	ASSSASGGPYEQY
.	TRBV2	TRBJ2-3	ASSGTRATDTQY
.	TRBV5-4	TRBJ2-1	AAERESYNEQF
.	TRBV5-1	TRBJ2-7	APPGTYYEQY
.	TRBV7-3	TRBJ2-1	ASSSGGTLYNEQF
.	TRBV7-3	TRBJ2-1	ASSFVAVSYNEQF
.	TRBV2	TRBJ1-1	ASSHKGDTEAF
few	TRBV4-1	TRBJ1-1	ASSHGDRQNTEAF
.	TRBV6-2/TRBV6-3	TRBJ2-3	ASSKDRDTQY
.	TRBV5-1	TRBJ2-1	ASSLGGSSYNEQF
.	TRBV10-3	TRBJ1-1	AIKFPGHTEAF
.	TRBV7-2	TRBJ1-1	ASSLNRGRVSTEAF
.	TRBV18	TRBJ2-2	ASSPLAGVTGELF
.	TRBV5-6	TRBJ1-5	ASSSYVMRQPQH
.	TRBV9	TRBJ2-3	ASSVTPRLAGFTDTQY
once	TRBV9	TRBJ1-1	ASSVVVGSAEAF
.	TRBV4-1	TRBJ2-5	ASSLDNSPRETQY
.	TRBV7-3	TRBJ1-2	ASSSPDSLPGGYT
.	TRBV28	TRBJ2-5	ASSLGGSGRETQY
.	TRBV25-1	TRBJ2-5	ASSESDMAAGETQY
.	TRBV29-1	TRBJ2-7	SAVTSGMEY
.	TRBV15	TRBJ1-5	ATSRDRANQPQH